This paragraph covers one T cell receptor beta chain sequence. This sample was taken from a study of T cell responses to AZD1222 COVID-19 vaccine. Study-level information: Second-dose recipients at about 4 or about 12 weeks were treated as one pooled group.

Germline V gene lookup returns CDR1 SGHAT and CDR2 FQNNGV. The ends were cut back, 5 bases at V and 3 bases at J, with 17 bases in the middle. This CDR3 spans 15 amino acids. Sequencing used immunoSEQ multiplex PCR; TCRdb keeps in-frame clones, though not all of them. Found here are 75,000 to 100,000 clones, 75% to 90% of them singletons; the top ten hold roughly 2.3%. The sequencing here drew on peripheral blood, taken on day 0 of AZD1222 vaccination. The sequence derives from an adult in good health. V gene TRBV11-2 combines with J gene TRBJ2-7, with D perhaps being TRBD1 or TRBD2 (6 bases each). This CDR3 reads CASSDLGGAGYEQYF. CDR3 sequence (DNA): TGTGCCAGCAGCGATCTAGGGGGAGCGGGCTACGAGCAGTACTTC. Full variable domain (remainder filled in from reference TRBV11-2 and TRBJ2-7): EAGVAQSPRYKIIEKRQSVAFWCNPISGHATLYWYQQILGQGPKLLIQFQNNGVVDDSQLPKDRFSAERLKGVDSTLKIQPAKLEDSAVYLCASSDLGGAGYEQYFGPGTRLTVT.